This T cell receptor beta chain was identified during a study of cytomegalovirus exposure and HLA in healthy donors. Whole-study results and caveats: Later analysis suggested most CMV-associated TCR beta chains were HLA-restricted. The study found most TCR sequences rare, yet found some public TCRs in many donors. In a later analysis, TCR beta V- and J-gene trimming was associated with a missense DCLRE1C variant.

The germline gives CDR1 GTSNPN, CDR2 SVGIG (reference sequence). This CDR3 comprises 13 residues. V was trimmed by 0 bases and J by 8 bases, leaving 13 bases between them. The PCR contained 60 Vbeta and 13 Jbeta primers. Only in-frame clones appear in the TCRdb table, and some are missing; sequencing was by immunoSEQ multiplex PCR. The sample shows around 160,000 clones, roughly 80% of them seen only once. As concerns this clone: Its antigen remains unidentified.

Sequencing was performed on PBMCs. This chain links TRBV30 with TRBJ1-2, with TRBD1 as a possible D gene (5 bases). The TCR was taken from a man aged 35 to 55 in good health and CMV-seropositive. The CDR3 here is CAWSVLTDWGYTF. The CDR3 nucleotides are TGTGCCTGGAGTGTACTGACAGACTGGGGCTACACCTTC.